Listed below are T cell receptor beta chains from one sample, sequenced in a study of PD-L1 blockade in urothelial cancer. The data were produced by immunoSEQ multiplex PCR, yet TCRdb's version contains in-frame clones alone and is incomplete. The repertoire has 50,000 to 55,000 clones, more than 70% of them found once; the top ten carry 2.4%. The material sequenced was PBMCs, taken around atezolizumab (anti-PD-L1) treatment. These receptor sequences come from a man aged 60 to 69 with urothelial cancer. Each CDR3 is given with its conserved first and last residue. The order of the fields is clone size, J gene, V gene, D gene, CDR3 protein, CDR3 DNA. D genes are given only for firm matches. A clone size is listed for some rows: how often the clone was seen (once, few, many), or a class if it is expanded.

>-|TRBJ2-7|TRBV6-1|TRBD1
CASSENRGHEQYF
TGTGCCAGCAGTGAAAACAGGGGACACGAGCAGTACTTC
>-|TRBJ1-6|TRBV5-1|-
CASSLVGWRTESSYNSPLHF
TGCGCCAGCAGCTTGGTCGGCTGGAGGACGGAGAGCTCCTATAATTCACCCCTCCACTTT
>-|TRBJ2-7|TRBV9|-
CASSVSPGDTEQYF
TGTGCCAGCAGCGTAAGCCCCGGGGACACCGAGCAGTACTTC
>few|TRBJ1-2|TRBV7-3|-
CASSSTGPSDYGYTF
TGTGCCAGCAGCTCGACAGGCCCCTCTGACTATGGCTACACCTTC
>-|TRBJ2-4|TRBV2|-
CASSPPTFRNIQYF
TGTGCCAGCAGTCCCCCTACCTTCCGAAACATTCAGTACTTC
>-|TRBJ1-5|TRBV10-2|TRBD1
CASSGQGANQPQHF
TGCGCCAGCAGTGGACAGGGGGCGAATCAGCCCCAGCATTTT
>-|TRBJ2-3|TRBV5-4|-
CASSLGGTLADTQYF
TGTGCCAGCAGCTTGGGGGGGACACTTGCAGATACGCAGTATTTT
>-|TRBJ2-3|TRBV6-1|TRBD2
CAITKAGGTDTQYF
TGTGCCATTACGAAGGCGGGAGGTACAGATACGCAGTATTTT
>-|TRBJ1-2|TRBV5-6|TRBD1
CASSSRDRGLGYTF
TGTGCCAGCAGCTCAAGGGACAGGGGGCTTGGCTACACCTTC
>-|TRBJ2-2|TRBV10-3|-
CASIGLTGELFF
TGTGCCTCGATCGGGTTAACCGGGGAGCTGTTTTTT
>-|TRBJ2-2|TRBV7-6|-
CASSSFGGGLNTGELFF
TGTGCCAGCAGCTCGTTTGGAGGCGGCTTGAACACCGGGGAGCTGTTTTTT
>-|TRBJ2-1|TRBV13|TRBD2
CASSFQLAGSEQFF
TGTGCCAGCAGCTTTCAACTAGCGGGGAGTGAGCAGTTCTTC
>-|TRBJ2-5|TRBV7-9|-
CASSSPRGGETETQYF
TGTGCCAGCAGCTCCCCCCGAGGGGGGGAGACAGAGACCCAGTACTTC
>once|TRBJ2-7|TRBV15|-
CATSREGAEQYF
TGTGCCACCAGCAGAGAGGGGGCCGAGCAGTACTTC
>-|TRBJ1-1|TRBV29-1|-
CRAGGRGNTEAFF
TGCAGGGCGGGGGGTCGTGGGAACACTGAAGCTTTCTTT
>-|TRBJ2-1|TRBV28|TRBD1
CASSPLTGGFANEQFF
TGTGCCAGCAGTCCACTGACAGGGGGCTTTGCCAATGAGCAGTTCTTC
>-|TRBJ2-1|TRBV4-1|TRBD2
CASSQGLNNDEQFF
TGCGCCAGCAGCCAGGGACTAAATAACGATGAGCAGTTCTTC
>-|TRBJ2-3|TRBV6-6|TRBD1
CASRRGQGATDTQYF
TGTGCCAGCAGAAGGGGACAGGGGGCGACAGATACGCAGTATTTT
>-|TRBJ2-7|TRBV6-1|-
CASSEEGARGREQYF
TGTGCCAGCAGTGAAGAAGGGGCCAGGGGTCGAGAGCAGTACTTC
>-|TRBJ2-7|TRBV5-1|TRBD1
CASSISGTGGFYEQYF
TGCGCCAGCAGCATCTCAGGGACAGGGGGATTCTACGAGCAGTACTTC
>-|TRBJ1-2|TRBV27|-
CASSPFRRDSYGYTF
TGTGCCAGCAGTCCCTTCCGGAGGGACTCCTATGGCTACACCTTC
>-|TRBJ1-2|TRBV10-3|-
CAISEVTENYGYTF
TGTGCCATCAGTGAGGTAACAGAGAACTATGGCTACACCTTC
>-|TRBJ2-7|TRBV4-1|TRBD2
CASSQPTSGNYEQYF
TGCGCCAGCAGCCAACCGACTAGCGGAAACTACGAGCAGTACTTC
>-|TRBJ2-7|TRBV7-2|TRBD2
CASSSLAGGPHEQYF
TGTGCCAGCAGCTCTCTAGCGGGAGGGCCCCACGAGCAGTACTTC
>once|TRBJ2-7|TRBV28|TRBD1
CASSSSRGQTSEQYF
TGTGCCAGCAGTTCATCCCGGGGACAGACAAGCGAGCAGTACTTC
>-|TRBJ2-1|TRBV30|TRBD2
CAWSASGGEGEQFF
TGTGCCTGGAGCGCTAGCGGGGGGGAGGGTGAGCAGTTCTTC
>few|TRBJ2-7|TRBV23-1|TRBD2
CASSQSGLAGPPWEQYF
TGCGCCAGCAGTCAATCGGGGCTAGCGGGGCCCCCTTGGGAGCAGTACTTC
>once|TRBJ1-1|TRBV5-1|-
CASSPGGANTEAFF
TGCGCCAGCAGCCCGGGGGGCGCGAACACTGAAGCTTTCTTT
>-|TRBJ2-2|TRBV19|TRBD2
CASPISGRRDTGELFF
TGTGCCAGTCCCATCAGCGGGAGAAGGGACACCGGGGAGCTGTTTTTT
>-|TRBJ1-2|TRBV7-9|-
CASSSGQYYGYTF
TGTGCCAGCAGCTCCGGACAGTACTATGGCTACACCTTC
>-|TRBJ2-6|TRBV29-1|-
CSVEEGVGGLGANVLTF
TGCAGCGTTGAAGAGGGAGTCGGAGGACTTGGGGCCAACGTCCTGACTTTC
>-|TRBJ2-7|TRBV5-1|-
CASSLEQGPMYF
TGCGCCAGCAGCTTGGAACAGGGCCCTATGTACTTC
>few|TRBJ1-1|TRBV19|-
CASSIGGKGRVGTEAFF
TGTGCCAGTAGTATAGGGGGTAAGGGGCGAGTTGGCACTGAAGCTTTCTTT
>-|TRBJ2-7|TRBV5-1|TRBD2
CASSGTSGTYEQYF
TGCGCCAGCAGTGGGACTAGCGGGACTTACGAGCAGTACTTC
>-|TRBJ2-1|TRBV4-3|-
CASSQSGAARQFF
TGCGCCAGCAGCCAATCAGGCGCCGCGCGACAGTTCTTC
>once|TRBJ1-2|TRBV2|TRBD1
CASSEQGTGNYGYTF
TGTGCCAGCAGTGAACAGGGGACAGGGAACTATGGCTACACCTTC
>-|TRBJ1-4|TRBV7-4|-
CASSFDRQTANEKLFF
TGTGCCAGCAGCTTCGACAGACAGACGGCTAATGAAAAACTGTTTTTT
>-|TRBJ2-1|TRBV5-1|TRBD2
CASSLKSGGYNEQFF
TGCGCCAGCAGCTTAAAAAGCGGGGGCTACAATGAGCAGTTCTTC
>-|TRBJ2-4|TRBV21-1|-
CASSKARQGARNIQYF
TGTGCCAGCAGCAAAGCTCGACAGGGGGCGAGAAACATTCAGTACTTC
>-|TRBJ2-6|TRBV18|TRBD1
CASSRESGTGLSGANVLTF
TGTGCCAGCTCTCGAGAGTCCGGGACAGGGCTCTCTGGGGCCAACGTCCTGACTTTC
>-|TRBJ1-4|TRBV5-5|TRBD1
CASSPPGQINEKLFF
TGTGCCAGCAGTCCGCCGGGACAGATTAATGAAAAACTGTTTTTT
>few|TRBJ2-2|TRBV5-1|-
CASSLTVPPNTGELFF
TGCGCCAGCAGCTTGACAGTACCGCCGAACACCGGGGAGCTGTTTTTT
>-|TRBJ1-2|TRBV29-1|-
CSVATGTNYGYTF
TGCAGCGTTGCGACAGGAACTAACTATGGCTACACCTTC
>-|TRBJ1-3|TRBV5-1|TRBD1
CASSLITGDSGNTIYF
TGCGCCAGCAGCTTGATCACAGGGGATTCTGGAAACACCATATATTTT
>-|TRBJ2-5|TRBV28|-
CASSGQPMETQYF
TGTGCCAGCAGCGGACAGCCTATGGAGACCCAGTACTTC
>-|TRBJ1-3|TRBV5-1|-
CASSDNAYLFSGNTIYF
TGCGCCAGCAGCGACAATGCATATTTGTTCTCTGGAAACACCATATATTTT
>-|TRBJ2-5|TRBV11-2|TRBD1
CASSFAGTEETQYF
TGTGCCAGCAGCTTCGCCGGGACAGAGGAGACCCAGTACTTC
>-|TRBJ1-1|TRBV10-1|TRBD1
CASSENRDRGEAFF
TGCGCCAGCAGTGAGAACCGGGACAGGGGCGAAGCTTTCTTT